Each of the 24 T cell receptor beta chains below was sequenced from the same sample in a study of blood T cell repertoires in COVID-19. Generated by immunoSEQ multiplex PCR, the TCRdb table keeps only in-frame clones and is missing some. The sample records around 230,000 clones, roughly nine tenths being singletons. The sample was peripheral blood. Receptor source: a man aged 55 to 69 who had recovered from COVID-19.

The rearrangement uses TRBV28 and TRBJ2-3; maybe TRBD2 (5 bases). Trimming pared 4 bases from V and 1 base from J, leaving 12 bases between. The length of the CDR3 is 15 residues. The germline V gene has CDR1 MDHEN and CDR2 SYDVKM. The CDR3 here is CASSSRGLGTDTQYF. CDR3 nucleotide sequence: TGTGCCAGCAGTTCGAGAGGGCTTGGCACAGATACGCAGTATTTT.

This chain connects TRBV7-2 to TRBJ2-2, with TRBD2 matching 10 bases. V dropped 4 bases and J dropped 9; count of bases not matched to a gene: 8. CDR3 length: 15 amino acids. Germline loops: CDR1 SGHTA, CDR2 FQGNSA. In nucleotides, the CDR3 is TGTGCCAGCAGCTGGACCGGGACTAGCGTCCGGGAGCTGTTTTTT. Residues: CASSWTGTSVRELFF.

This sequence joins TRBV6-1 and TRBJ1-2, with TRBD1 matching 9 bases. The CDR3 runs to 14 residues. From germline, CDR1 is MNHNS and CDR2 SASEGT. The junction had 2 bases not matched to a gene; V was cut back by 2 bases and J by 4 bases. The CDR3 DNA follows: TGTGCCAGCAGTGAAACAGGGGGCTCCTATGGCTACACCTTC. Translated: CASSETGGSYGYTF.

The sample holds a few counts of this clone. The CDR3, as DNA: TGTGCCAGCAGCTTAACAGGGGGCTATGGCTACACCTTC. Its translation is CASSLTGGYGYTF. The rearrangement joins TRBV7-6 to TRBJ1-2; TRBD1 matches 8 bases. Germline CDR1 reads SGHVS; CDR2 reads FNYEAQ. The V and J ends lost 2 bases and 4 bases, in that order; junction bases with no gene match: 0. The CDR3 totals 13 residues.

The CDR3 nucleotides are TGTGCCAGCAGCCCCCTAGGTGCAGATACGCAGTATTTT. It codes for CASSPLGADTQYF. V and J are TRBV14 and TRBJ2-3; D gene uncertain. In germline, CDR1 is SGHDN, CDR2 FVKESK. The CDR3 consists of 13 residues. V dropped 4 bases and J dropped 4 bases, with 9 bases sitting between them.

This chain uses TRBV3-1 (or the pseudogene TRBV3-2) with TRBJ1-2, with D tentatively TRBD1 (5 bases). The CDR3 is 13 amino acids. Germline loops: CDR1 LGHDT, CDR2 YNNKEL (reference sequence). V was trimmed by 0 bases and J by 6 bases, leaving 8 bases between them. The CDR3, as DNA: TGTGCCAGCAGCCAAGAGGGCAGGGATGGCTACACCTTC. It specifies CASSQEGRDGYTF.

The CDR3 loop is CASSQTTFGNTIYF. The CDR3 bases are TGTGCCAGCAGCCAAACTACATTCGGAAACACCATATATTTT. V gene TRBV3-1 (or the pseudogene TRBV3-2) combines with J gene TRBJ1-3; D is ambiguous. The length of the CDR3 is 14 residues. Trimming stripped 2 bases from V and 4 bases from J, with 9 bases between. Germline assignment: CDR1 LGHDT and CDR2 YNNKEL (reference sequence).

This clone was found many times. The chain links TRBV27 to TRBJ1-2; D gene ambiguous. V dropped 0 bases and J dropped 8 bases, with 10 bases sitting between them. The germline V gene encodes CDR1 MNHEY and CDR2 SMNVEV (reference sequence). The CDR3 totals 13 residues. CDR3 DNA sequence: TGTGCCAGCAGTTTATCGGTTCTTCAGGGCTACACCTTC. This translates into CASSLSVLQGYTF.

The gene calls are TRBV24-1 and TRBJ2-3, with 13 bases matching TRBD2. The CDR3 is 16 residues long. Germline CDR1 reads KGHDR; CDR2 reads SFDVKD. J gave up 5 bases and V 4 bases, and 5 bases lay outside the gene matches. The CDR3 nucleotides are TGTGCCACCAGTGAACGACTAGCGGGGGGAGGAGATACGCAGTATTTT. Protein: CATSERLAGGGDTQYF.

V gene TRBV28 combines with J gene TRBJ1-5; D call uncertain. This CDR3 spans 14 amino acids. Per the germline V gene, CDR1 is MDHEN and CDR2 is SYDVKM. V was shortened by 3 bases and J by 5 bases, with 11 bases between the two germline ends. The CDR3 is CASSFWEGDQPQHF. CDR3 nucleotide sequence: TGTGCCAGCAGTTTTTGGGAGGGTGATCAGCCCCAGCATTTT.

The genes are TRBV18 and TRBJ1-1; 8 bases align to TRBD1. Germline CDR1 reads KGHSH; CDR2 reads LQKENI. With 4 bases clipped from V and 8 bases from J, the junction kept 3 bases outside the gene matches. The CDR3 runs to 12 residues. CDR3 loop: CASSLGQGEAFF. The CDR3 DNA is TGTGCCAGCTCACTAGGACAGGGAGAAGCTTTCTTT.

This sequence joins TRBV6-5 and TRBJ1-5, with D uncertain. Germline V gene lookup returns CDR1 MNHEY and CDR2 SVGAGI. V lost 2 bases to trimming and J lost 0 bases, with 11 bases between them. CDR3 length equals 16 residues. The CDR3, as DNA: TGTGCCAGCAGTTACGCTACGGGATATAGCAATCAGCCCCAGCATTTT. It is translated as CASSYATGYSNQPQHF.

The V call is TRBV5-1, the J call TRBJ2-3; D is possibly TRBD2 (5 bases). V dropped 0 bases and J dropped 2 bases, with 13 bases sitting between them. Germline CDR1 reads SGHRS; CDR2 reads YFSETQ. The CDR3 is made up of 16 amino acids. CDR3 loop: CASSLGLSTFTDTQYF. The CDR3 region has the DNA TGCGCCAGCAGCTTGGGACTATCAACCTTCACAGATACGCAGTATTTT.

The rearrangement links TRBV6-1 to TRBJ1-2; tentative D call: TRBD1 (5 bases). The germline V gene encodes CDR1 MNHNS and CDR2 SASEGT. The CDR3 contains 14 residues. V dropped 0 bases and J dropped 4 bases, with 9 bases sitting between them. The CDR3 sequence is CASSEAGDSYGYTF. CDR3 bases: TGTGCCAGCAGTGAAGCAGGGGACTCCTATGGCTACACCTTC.

This chain links TRBV2 with TRBJ1-4, with D perhaps matching TRBD1 (5 bases). CDR1 is SNHLY and CDR2 is FYNNEI in the germline V gene. This CDR3 has 16 amino acids. Deletions cut 7 bases from V and 7 bases from J, with 22 bases between. The CDR3 loop reads CASMTPWGERSEKLFF. Written as DNA, the CDR3 is TGTGCCAGCATGACCCCTTGGGGGGAAAGAAGTGAAAAACTGTTTTTT.

This clone appeared once. V usage is TRBV28 and J usage is TRBJ1-2; TRBD1 matches 7 bases. Trimming took 6 bases from V and 5 from J; bases not matched to a gene: 15. The CDR3 consists of 16 residues. The germline V gene encodes CDR1 MDHEN and CDR2 SYDVKM. The CDR3 bases are TGTGCCAGCAGGTTACCTCTCCCGGGACAGACTTATGGCTACACCTTC. It is translated as CASRLPLPGQTYGYTF.

In DNA, the CDR3 is TGCGCCAGCAGCCAACAGGGGGCGCGCGGGGCCAACGTCCTGACTTTC. Residues: CASSQQGARGANVLTF. The chain combines TRBV4-1 with TRBJ2-6, with 8 nucleotides matching TRBD1. The ends lost 2 bases at V and 4 bases at J; junction bases unmatched: 4. The V gene's germline CDR1 is MGHRA and CDR2 YSYEKL. There are 16 residues in the CDR3.

The CDR3 DNA is TGTGCCAGCAGTTACGGGGACACCGAGCAGTACTTC. Its translation: CASSYGDTEQYF. The V and J genes are TRBV6-2 or TRBV6-3 and TRBJ2-7; possibly TRBD1 for D (6 bases). CDR1 is MNHEY and CDR2 is SVGEGT in the germline V gene. Trimming shortened V by 2 bases and J by 6 bases, and 8 bases separated the two germline ends. The CDR3 length is 12 residues.

The count of this clone is one. The chain carries TRBV9 and TRBJ2-2; D is unclear. With 4 bases removed from V and 4 bases from J, the gap between germline ends came to 11 bases. Germline CDR1 is SGDLS and CDR2 is YYNGEE. The CDR3 loop spans 14 amino acids. The CDR3 sequence: CASSLNSGTGELFF. The DNA for the CDR3 is TGTGCCAGCAGCCTGAACAGTGGCACCGGGGAGCTGTTTTTT.

The rearrangement joins TRBV27 to TRBJ2-4, with TRBD2 matching over 8 bases. Germline lookup yields CDR1 MNHEY and CDR2 SMNVEV (reference sequence). The CDR3 has 16 residues. After removal of 4 bases from V and 2 bases from J, the junction contained 7 bases not matched to a gene. The CDR3 DNA reads as TGTGCCAGCAGTTCCCCGGGACTAGGGCCCAAAAACATTCAGTACTTC. It translates to CASSSPGLGPKNIQYF.

The chain joins TRBV2 to TRBJ2-7, with 8 nucleotides matching TRBD2. The CDR3 spans 16 residues. CDR1 and CDR2 (germline): SNHLY, FYNNEI. The junction had 9 bases not matched to a gene; V was cut back by 3 bases and J by 2 bases. CDR3 DNA sequence: TGTGCCAGCAGTGACGCTCTGAGCGGGAGTACCTACGAGCAGTACTTC. Translating it yields CASSDALSGSTYEQYF.

The V gene is TRBV2, the J gene TRBJ1-1; D is perhaps TRBD1 (6 bases). This CDR3 has 14 amino acids. Deletions cut 2 bases from V and 7 bases from J, with 14 bases between. Germline V CDR1 and CDR2: SNHLY, FYNNEI. This chain's CDR3 is CASSEQGTLLEAFF. DNA of the CDR3: TGTGCCAGCAGTGAACAGGGGACCTTGCTTGAAGCTTTCTTT. The full variable domain, with the rest looked up from reference TRBV2 and TRBJ1-1, is EPEVTQTPSHQVTQMGQEVILRCVPISNHLYFYWYRQILGQKVEFLVSFYNNEISEKSEIFDDQFSVERPDGSNFTLKIRSTKLEDSAMYFCASSEQGTLLEAFFGQGTRLTVV.

As for this clone: Other DNA sequences within the sample encode an identical CDR3. CDR3 nucleotides: TGTGCCAGTAGTATCAGACAGGGTAGTCAGCCCCAGCATTTT. Its protein product is CASSIRQGSQPQHF. The J gene is TRBJ1-5, the V gene TRBV19; 7 nucleotides match TRBD1. Germline V lookup: CDR1 LNHDA, CDR2 SQIVND (reference sequence). The ends lost 3 bases at V and 6 bases at J; junction bases unmatched: 5. The CDR3 contains 14 residues.

The chain links TRBV19 to TRBJ2-2, with 10 bases matching TRBD1. The trim removed 8 bases at V and 7 bases at J, leaving 13 bases unmatched. Germline CDR1 is LNHDA and CDR2 is SQIVND (reference sequence). This CDR3 is built from 16 residues. CDR3 sequence: CASSPPVGQGLGELFF. CDR3 coding DNA: TGTGCCAGTTCCCCTCCGGTGGGACAGGGGCTCGGGGAGCTGTTTTTT.